Following are 10 T cell receptor beta chains from one sample sequenced in a study of blood T cell repertoires in COVID-19 (dated by TCRdb to about 2020). Library prep was done by the immunoSEQ multiplex PCR assay. Imported from immuneACCESS, the table was reduced by TCRdb to in-frame sequences with V and J called. These copies leave out some clones; in studies compared against another copy, an unresolved V gene accounts for under half, and the cause of the remainder is not known. The sample table shows 45,000 to 60,000 clones, and more than 70% are seen once. Clones ranked in the top ten supply over 9.5% of the sample. What was sequenced was peripheral blood. The origin of the receptors is a man in his 70s with active COVID-19.

The V gene is TRBV18, the J gene TRBJ2-7; 7 bases match TRBD1. Germline CDR1 and CDR2: KGHSH and LQKENI. The CDR3 covers 15 residues. With 4 bases clipped from V and 1 base from J, the junction kept 7 bases outside the gene matches. For the CDR3, the DNA is TGTGCCAGCTCACGAGAACAGGGGCCTTCCTACGAGCAGTACTTC. Encoded protein: CASSREQGPSYEQYF.

This clone came up a few times. The chain is built from TRBV5-1 and TRBJ2-3; possibly TRBD1 for D (5 bases). Trimming left V 0 bases short and J 0 bases short, with 11 bases between. Germline assignment: CDR1 SGHRS and CDR2 YFSETQ. The CDR3 length is 16 residues. CDR3 amino acids: CASSLVAGLSTDTQYF. The DNA for the CDR3 is TGCGCCAGCAGCTTGGTGGCAGGGTTGAGCACAGATACGCAGTATTTT.

The rearrangement joins TRBV7-6 to TRBJ1-1, with 7 bases that match TRBD1. The CDR3 runs to 15 residues. In germline, CDR1 is SGHVS, CDR2 FNYEAQ. Trimming at V came to 1 base and at J to 0 bases, leaving 2 bases not matched to a gene. CDR3 in DNA: TGTGCCAGCAGCTTAGGGACAGGTATGAACACTGAAGCTTTCTTT. It yields the protein CASSLGTGMNTEAFF.

The chain combines TRBV24-1 with TRBJ2-5; 8 bases are shared with TRBD2. The CDR3 loop spans 15 amino acids. Germline V lookup: CDR1 KGHDR, CDR2 SFDVKD. V gave up 3 bases and J gave up 5 bases; unmatched junction bases: 7. Written as DNA, the CDR3 is TGTGCCACCAGTGATGCGCGGGGGGCAGCGGAGACCCAGTACTTC. It translates to CATSDARGAAETQYF.

The chain uses TRBV6-5 and TRBJ2-7; no clear D. CDR3 length: 14 residues. V was shortened by 5 bases and J by 4 bases, with 15 bases between the two germline ends. From germline, CDR1 is MNHEY and CDR2 SVGAGI. The CDR3 region is CASSPSERLYEQYF. CDR3 DNA: TGTGCCAGCAGTCCCTCGGAGCGCTTATACGAGCAGTACTTC.

The chain has TRBV2 and TRBJ2-5; tentative D call: TRBD2 (6 bases). V shed 8 bases and J shed 5 bases, with 21 bases lying between them. This CDR3 is 15 amino acids long. From germline, CDR1 is SNHLY and CDR2 FYNNEI. CDR3 DNA: TGTGCCAGCTTTCGGGACTTCTCGGCGGGGGAGACCCAGTACTTC. Its protein product is CASFRDFSAGETQYF. Complete variable domain (other parts from reference TRBV2 and TRBJ2-5): EPEVTQTPSHQVTQMGQEVILRCVPISNHLYFYWYRQILGQKVEFLVSFYNNEISEKSEIFDDQFSVERPDGSNFTLKIRSTKLEDSAMYFCASFRDFSAGETQYFGPGTRLLVL.

The chain uses TRBV5-1 and TRBJ1-1; D not resolved. Germline-derived CDR1 and CDR2 are SGHRS and YFSETQ. This CDR3 spans 14 amino acids. Trimming took off 0 bases at V and 3 bases at J, with 9 bases between the two ends. The CDR3 sequence is CASSLGNGDTEAFF. For the CDR3, the DNA is TGCGCCAGCAGCTTGGGTAACGGAGACACTGAAGCTTTCTTT.

The sample holds one count of this clone. The genes are TRBV11-3 and TRBJ1-1; D gene ambiguous. Germline V gives CDR1 SGHNT, CDR2 YENEEA. V dropped 5 bases and J dropped 5 bases, with 12 bases sitting between them. The CDR3 loop spans 13 amino acids. DNA for the CDR3: TGTGCCAGCAGCCCAAATAGCGGGACTGAAGCTTTCTTT. Residues: CASSPNSGTEAFF.

The rearrangement links TRBV6-5 to TRBJ1-5, with 9 positions matching TRBD1. The germline V gene encodes CDR1 MNHEY and CDR2 SVGAGI. V was pared by 4 bases and J by 0 bases, with 4 bases of the junction left unmatched. CDR3 length: 16 amino acids. The CDR3 nucleotides are TGTGCCAGCAGTTCAGGACAGGGGAGTAGCAATCAGCCCCAGCATTTT. It specifies CASSSGQGSSNQPQHF.

V usage is TRBV27 and J usage is TRBJ2-5, with 14 nucleotides matching TRBD2. With 5 bases clipped from V and 5 bases from J, the junction kept 16 bases outside the gene matches. The CDR3 is made up of 19 amino acids. From germline, CDR1 is MNHEY and CDR2 SMNVEV (reference sequence). In nucleotides, the CDR3 is TGTGCCAGCAGTGGGGCCCTGACTAGCGGGGGGGCGGCGATGGAGACCCAGTACTTC. The encoded protein is CASSGALTSGGAAMETQYF.